The T cell receptor beta chain described here comes from a study of cytomegalovirus exposure and HLA in healthy donors. Primers included in the PCR were 60 Vbeta and 13 Jbeta primers. TCRdb keeps only in-frame clones here, not all; method: immunoSEQ multiplex PCR. The sample has 180,000 or so clones, about 86% seen once. The CDR3 totals 15 residues. Trimming removed 6 bases at V and 4 bases at J, with 16 bases between. Germline loops: CDR1 MNHNY, CDR2 SVGAGI (reference sequence). Study-wide points: Cytomegalovirus status, reportedly, was diagnosed with high specificity and sensitivity by the classifier.

Concerning this clone: The antigen remains undetermined.

The TCR comes from a young woman in good health and CMV-seronegative. The chain uses TRBV6-6 and TRBJ1-3, with D maybe TRBD1 (6 bases). The sample comprised PBMCs. In DNA, the CDR3 is TGTGCCAGCAGCCCCGGACAGTCAAAAGGAAACACCATATATTTT. This gives the protein CASSPGQSKGNTIYF.